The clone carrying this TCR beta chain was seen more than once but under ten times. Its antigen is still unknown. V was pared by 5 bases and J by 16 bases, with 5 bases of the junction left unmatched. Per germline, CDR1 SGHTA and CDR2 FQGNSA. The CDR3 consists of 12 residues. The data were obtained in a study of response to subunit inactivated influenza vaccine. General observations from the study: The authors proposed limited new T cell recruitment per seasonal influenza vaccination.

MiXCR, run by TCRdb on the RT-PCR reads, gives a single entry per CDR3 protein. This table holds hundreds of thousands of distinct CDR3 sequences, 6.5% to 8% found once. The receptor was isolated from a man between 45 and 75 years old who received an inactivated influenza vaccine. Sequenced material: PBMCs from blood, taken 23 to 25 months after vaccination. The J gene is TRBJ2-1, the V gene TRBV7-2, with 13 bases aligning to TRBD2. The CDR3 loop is CASSPGLAGLFF. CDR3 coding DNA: TGTGCCAGCAGCCCGGGACTAGCGGGATTATTCTTC. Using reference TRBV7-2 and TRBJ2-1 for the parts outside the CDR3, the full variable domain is GAGVSQSPSNKVTEKGKDVELRCDPISGHTALYWYRQSLGQGLEFLIYFQGNSAPDKSGLPSDRFSAERTGGSVSTLTIQRTQQEDSAVYLCASSPGLAGLFFGPGTRLTVL.